This T cell receptor beta chain was found in a study of CD4 T cells in relation to SARS-CoV-2 and coronaviruses. Study in general: PBMCs were cultured with antigen for roughly 10 days before TCR beta sequencing. Shared crossreactive spike epitopes were mapped to their HLA restriction. Study-level points and caveats: In around 63% of donors, memory CD4+ clonotypes crossrecognized SARS-CoV-2 and at least one common cold coronavirus spike.

Clones were read by immunoSEQ multiplex PCR, and TCRdb kept only the in-frame ones, dropping some. Among more than 35,000 clones, over 70% were seen once, and the ten largest hold roughly 22%. Germline V gene data show CDR1 as SGHTS and CDR2 as YDEGEE. This CDR3 is built from 14 residues. Trimming removed 2 bases from V and 4 bases from J, with 12 bases in between. Regarding this clone: What it binds is unknown.

For approximately 10 days, some 9.7 x 10^4 sorted CD4+ cells grew with T cell-depleted PBMCs and CEF. The sequence was collected from an adult with COVID-19. The chain uses TRBV5-8 and TRBJ2-5, with D perhaps TRBD1 (5 bases). The sequencing input was memory CD4+ T cells from PBMCs, cultured in vitro. The CDR3 sequence is CASSLLSRGETQYF. CDR3 sequence (DNA): TGTGCCAGCAGCTTACTTTCTAGGGGAGAGACCCAGTACTTC.